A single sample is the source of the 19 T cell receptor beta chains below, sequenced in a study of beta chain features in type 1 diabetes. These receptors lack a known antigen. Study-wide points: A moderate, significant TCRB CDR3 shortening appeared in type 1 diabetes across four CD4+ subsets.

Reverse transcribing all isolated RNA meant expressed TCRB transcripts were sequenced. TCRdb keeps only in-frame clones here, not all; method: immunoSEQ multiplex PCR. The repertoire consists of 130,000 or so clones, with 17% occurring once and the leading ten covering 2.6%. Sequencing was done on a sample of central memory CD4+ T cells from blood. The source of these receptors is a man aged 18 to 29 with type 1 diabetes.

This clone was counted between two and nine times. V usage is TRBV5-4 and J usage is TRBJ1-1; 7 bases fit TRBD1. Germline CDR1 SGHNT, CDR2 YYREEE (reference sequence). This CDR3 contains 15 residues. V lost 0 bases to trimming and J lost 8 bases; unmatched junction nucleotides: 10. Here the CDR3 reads CASSLDPGGGVEAFF. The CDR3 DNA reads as TGTGCCAGCAGCTTGGATCCGGGAGGGGGCGTGGAAGCTTTCTTT.

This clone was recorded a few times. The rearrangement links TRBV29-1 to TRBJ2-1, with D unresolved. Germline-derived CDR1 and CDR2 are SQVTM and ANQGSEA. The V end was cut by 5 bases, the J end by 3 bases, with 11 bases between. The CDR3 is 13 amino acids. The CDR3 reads CSVMESRYNEQFF. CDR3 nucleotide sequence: TGCAGCGTTATGGAGTCCCGCTACAATGAGCAGTTCTTC.

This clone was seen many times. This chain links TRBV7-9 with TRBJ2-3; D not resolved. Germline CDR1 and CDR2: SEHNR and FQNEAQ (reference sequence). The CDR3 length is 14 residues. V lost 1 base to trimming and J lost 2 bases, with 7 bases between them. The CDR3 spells CASSLVPVTDTQYF. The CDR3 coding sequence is TGTGCCAGCAGCTTAGTTCCGGTCACAGATACGCAGTATTTT.

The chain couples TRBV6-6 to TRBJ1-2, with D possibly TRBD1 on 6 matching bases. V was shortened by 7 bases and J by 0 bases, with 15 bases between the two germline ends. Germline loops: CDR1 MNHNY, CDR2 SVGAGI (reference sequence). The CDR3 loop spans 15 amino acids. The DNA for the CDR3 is TGTGCCAGCACCACCTTACAGGGATCTAACTATGGCTACACCTTC. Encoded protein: CASTTLQGSNYGYTF.

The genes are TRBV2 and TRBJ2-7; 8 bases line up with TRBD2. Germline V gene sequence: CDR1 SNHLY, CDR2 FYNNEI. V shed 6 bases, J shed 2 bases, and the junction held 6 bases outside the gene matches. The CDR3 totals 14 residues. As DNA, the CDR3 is TGTGCCAGCAGGAAGCGGGGGTCTACCTACGAGCAGTACTTC. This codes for CASRKRGSTYEQYF. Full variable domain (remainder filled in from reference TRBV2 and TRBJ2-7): EPEVTQTPSHQVTQMGQEVILRCVPISNHLYFYWYRQILGQKVEFLVSFYNNEISEKSEIFDDQFSVERPDGSNFTLKIRSTKLEDSAMYFCASRKRGSTYEQYFGPGTRLTVT.

For the CDR3, the DNA is TGTGCCAGCCACGGGACCTCAGCAGATGGCTACACCTTC. This encodes CASHGTSADGYTF. The V and J genes are TRBV2 and TRBJ1-2, with D possibly being TRBD1 (5 bases). CDR3 length: 13 amino acids. Deletions cut 8 bases from V and 6 bases from J, with 16 bases between. Per the germline V gene, CDR1 is SNHLY and CDR2 is FYNNEI.

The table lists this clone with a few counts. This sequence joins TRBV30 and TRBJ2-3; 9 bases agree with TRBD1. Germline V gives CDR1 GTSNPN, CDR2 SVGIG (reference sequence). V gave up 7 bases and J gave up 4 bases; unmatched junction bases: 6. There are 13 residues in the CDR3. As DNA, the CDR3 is TGTGCCTCGAACACAGGGGGCGCAGATACGCAGTATTTT. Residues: CASNTGGADTQYF.

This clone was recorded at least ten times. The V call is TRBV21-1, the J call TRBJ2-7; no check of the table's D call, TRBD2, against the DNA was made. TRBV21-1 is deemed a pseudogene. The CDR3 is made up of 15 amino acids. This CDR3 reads CASSKGREWMCEQYF. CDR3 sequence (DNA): TGTGCCAGCAGCAAAGGGCGGGAGTGGATGTGTGAGCAGTACTTC.

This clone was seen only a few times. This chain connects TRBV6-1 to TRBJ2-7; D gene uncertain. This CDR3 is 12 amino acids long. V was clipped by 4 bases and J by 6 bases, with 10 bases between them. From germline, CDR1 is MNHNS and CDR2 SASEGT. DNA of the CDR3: TGTGCCAGCAGTGTCCCTAGGTCCGAGCAGTACTTC. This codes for CASSVPRSEQYF.

The CDR3 is CASSYMGSSRTEQYF. For the CDR3, the DNA is TGTGCCAGCAGTTATATGGGGTCGAGTCGGACCGAGCAGTACTTC. The chain joins TRBV6-5 to TRBJ2-7; unclear D gene. The germline CDR1 and CDR2 sequences are MNHEY and SVGAGI. With 3 bases removed from V and 6 bases from J, the gap between germline ends came to 18 bases. The CDR3 runs to 15 residues.

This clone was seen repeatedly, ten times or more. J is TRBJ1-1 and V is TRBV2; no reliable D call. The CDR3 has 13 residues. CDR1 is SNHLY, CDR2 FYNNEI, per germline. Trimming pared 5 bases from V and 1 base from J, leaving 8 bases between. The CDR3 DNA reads TGTGCCAGCAGTTATACAGAGAACACTGAAGCTTTCTTT. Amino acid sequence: CASSYTENTEAFF.

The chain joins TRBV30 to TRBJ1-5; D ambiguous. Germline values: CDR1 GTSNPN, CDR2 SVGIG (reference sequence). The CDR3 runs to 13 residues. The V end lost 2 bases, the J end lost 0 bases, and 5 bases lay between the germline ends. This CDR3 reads CAWSMGSNQPQHF. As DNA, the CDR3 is TGTGCCTGGAGTATGGGTAGCAATCAGCCCCAGCATTTT. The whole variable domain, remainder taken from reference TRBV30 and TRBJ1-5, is SQTIHQWPATLVQPVGSPLSLECTVEGTSNPNLYWYRQAAGRGLQLLFYSVGIGQISSEVPQNLSASRPQDRQFILSSKKLLLSDSGFYLCAWSMGSNQPQHFGDGTRLSIL.

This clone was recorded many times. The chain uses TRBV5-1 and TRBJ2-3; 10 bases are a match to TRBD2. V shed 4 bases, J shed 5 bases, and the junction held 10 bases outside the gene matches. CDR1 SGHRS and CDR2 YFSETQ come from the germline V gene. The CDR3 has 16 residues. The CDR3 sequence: CASSPLLAGVVDTQYF. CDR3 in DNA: TGCGCCAGCAGCCCCCTTCTAGCGGGAGTTGTAGATACGCAGTATTTT.

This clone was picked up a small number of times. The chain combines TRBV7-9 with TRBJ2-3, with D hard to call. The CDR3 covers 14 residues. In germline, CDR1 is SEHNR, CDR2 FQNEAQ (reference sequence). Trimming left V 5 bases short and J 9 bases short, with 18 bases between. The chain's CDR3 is CASSPYQTAPTQYF. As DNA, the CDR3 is TGTGCCAGCAGCCCATATCAGACCGCCCCCACGCAGTATTTT.

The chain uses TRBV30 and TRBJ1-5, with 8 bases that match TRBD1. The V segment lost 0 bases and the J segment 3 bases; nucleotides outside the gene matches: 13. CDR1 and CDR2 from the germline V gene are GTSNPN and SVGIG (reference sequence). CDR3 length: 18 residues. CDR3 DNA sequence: TGTGCCTGGAGTGTACGTCTTGGGACAGGTCAGGCCAATCAGCCCCAGCATTTT. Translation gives CAWSVRLGTGQANQPQHF.

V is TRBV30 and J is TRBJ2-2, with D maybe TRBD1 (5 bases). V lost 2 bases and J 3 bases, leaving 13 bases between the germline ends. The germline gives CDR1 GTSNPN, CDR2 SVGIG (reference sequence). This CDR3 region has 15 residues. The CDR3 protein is CAWSRKGQDTGELFF. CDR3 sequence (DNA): TGTGCCTGGAGTAGAAAGGGGCAGGACACCGGGGAGCTGTTTTTT.

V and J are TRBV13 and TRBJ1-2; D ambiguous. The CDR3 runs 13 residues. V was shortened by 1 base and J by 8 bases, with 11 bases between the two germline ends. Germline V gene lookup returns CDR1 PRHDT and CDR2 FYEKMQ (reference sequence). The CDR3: CASSLEYGVGYTF. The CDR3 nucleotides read TGTGCCAGCAGCTTAGAGTATGGGGTGGGCTACACCTTC.

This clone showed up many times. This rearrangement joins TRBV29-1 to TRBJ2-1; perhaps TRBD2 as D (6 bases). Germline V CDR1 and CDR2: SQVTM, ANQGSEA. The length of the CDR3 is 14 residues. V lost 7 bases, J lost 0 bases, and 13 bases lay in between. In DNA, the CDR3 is TGCAGCGCAGCGGGCGCGTACTCCTACAATGAGCAGTTCTTC. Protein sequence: CSAAGAYSYNEQFF.

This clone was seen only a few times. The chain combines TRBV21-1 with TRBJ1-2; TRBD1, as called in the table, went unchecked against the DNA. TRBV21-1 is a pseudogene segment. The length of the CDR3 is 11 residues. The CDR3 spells CASQGCYGYTF. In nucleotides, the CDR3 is TGTGCCAGCCAGGGCTGCTATGGCTACACCTTC.